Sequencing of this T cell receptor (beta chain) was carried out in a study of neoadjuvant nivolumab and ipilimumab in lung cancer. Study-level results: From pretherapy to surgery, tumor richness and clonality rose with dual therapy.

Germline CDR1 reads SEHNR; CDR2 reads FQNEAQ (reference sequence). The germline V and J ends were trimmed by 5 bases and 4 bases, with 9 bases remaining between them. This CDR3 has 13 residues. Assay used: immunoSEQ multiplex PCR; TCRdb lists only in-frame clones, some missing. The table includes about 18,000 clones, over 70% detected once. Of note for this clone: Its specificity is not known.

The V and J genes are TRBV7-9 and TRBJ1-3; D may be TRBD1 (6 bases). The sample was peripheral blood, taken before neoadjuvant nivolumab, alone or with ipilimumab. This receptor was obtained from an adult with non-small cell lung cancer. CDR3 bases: TGTGCCAGCAGCCGGGACATGGGAAACACCATATATTTT. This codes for CASSRDMGNTIYF.